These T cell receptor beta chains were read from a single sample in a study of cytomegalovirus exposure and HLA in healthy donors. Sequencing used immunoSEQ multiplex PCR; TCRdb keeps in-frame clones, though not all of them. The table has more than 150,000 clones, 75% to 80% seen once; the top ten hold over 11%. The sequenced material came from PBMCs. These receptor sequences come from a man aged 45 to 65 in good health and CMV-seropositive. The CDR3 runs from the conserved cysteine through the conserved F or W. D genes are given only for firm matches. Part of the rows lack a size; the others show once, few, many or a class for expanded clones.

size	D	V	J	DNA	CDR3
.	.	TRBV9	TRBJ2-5	TGTGCCAGCAGCGTAGGAGTAGGGGCCGGGGGAGAGACCCAGTACTTC	CASSVGVGAGGETQYF
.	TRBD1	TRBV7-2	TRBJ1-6	TGTGCCAGCAGCTTACTTAGGACAGGGTCTTCCCTCCACTTT	CASSLLRTGSSLHF
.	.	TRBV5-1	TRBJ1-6	TGCGCCAGCAGCTTGTGGAGTGATAATTCACCCCTCCACTTT	CASSLWSDNSPLHF
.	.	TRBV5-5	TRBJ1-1	TGTGCCAGCAGCCTCTTTATGAACACTGAAGCTTTCTTT	CASSLFMNTEAFF
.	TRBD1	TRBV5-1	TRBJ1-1	TGCGCCAGCAGGCGGACAGGGGGCTTGTCGCGGGCTTTCTTT	CASRRTGGLSRAFF
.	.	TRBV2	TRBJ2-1	TGTGCCAGCAACGGGGTTGACAATGAGCAGTTCTTC	CASNGVDNEQFF
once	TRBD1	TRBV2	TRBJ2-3	TGTGCCAGCAGGGACAGGGCAGCAGATACGCAGTATTTT	CASRDRAADTQYF
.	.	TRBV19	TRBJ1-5	TGTGCCAGTAAGGGAGGGAATCAGCCCCAGCATTTT	CASKGGNQPQHF
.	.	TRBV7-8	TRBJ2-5	TGTGCCAGCAGCTTACGGACTCTTCAAGAGACCCAGTACTTC	CASSLRTLQETQYF
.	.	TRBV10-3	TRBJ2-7	TGTGCCATCAGTGACGAGGGATACGAGGGGTACTTC	CAISDEGYEGYF
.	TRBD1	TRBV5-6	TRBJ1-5	TGTGCCAGCAGCTTAGAGGGGGCAATCCCTCAGCCCCAGCATTTT	CASSLEGAIPQPQHF
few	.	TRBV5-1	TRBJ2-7	TGCGCCAGCAGCCCATCCCGAGGGGGAGTCTACGAGCAGTACTTC	CASSPSRGGVYEQYF
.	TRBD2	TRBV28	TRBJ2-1	TGTGCCAGCAGAATACCGGGACTAACGTTCGATGAGCAGTTCTTC	CASRIPGLTFDEQFF
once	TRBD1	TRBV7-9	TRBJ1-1	TGTGCCAGCAGCTCCAGTGGGACAGGCAAGAACACTGAAGCTTTCTTT	CASSSSGTGKNTEAFF
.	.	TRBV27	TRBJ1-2	TGTGCCAGCAGTTTATCGGGGGGAGCTAACTATGGCTACACCTTC	CASSLSGGANYGYTF
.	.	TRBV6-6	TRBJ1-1	TGTGCCAGCAGTTACTTAAGGGGCGGCACTGAAGCTTTCTTT	CASSYLRGGTEAFF
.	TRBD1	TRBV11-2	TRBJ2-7	TGTGCCAGCAGCCGGGACAGGGCCTACGAGCAGTACTTC	CASSRDRAYEQYF
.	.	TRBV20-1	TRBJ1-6	TGCAGTGCTGGGAGGCTCCACTTT	CSAGRLHF
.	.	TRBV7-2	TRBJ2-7	TGTGCCAGCAGCTTAGCGGGGTCGAATTCGGGGGAGCAGTACTTC	CASSLAGSNSGEQYF
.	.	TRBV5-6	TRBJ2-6	TGTGCCAGCAGCCCAATACAGGGTTCTGGGGCCAACGTCCTGACTTTC	CASSPIQGSGANVLTF
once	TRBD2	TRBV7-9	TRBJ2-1	TGTGCCAGCAGCTTAGCGGGAGGGACCAATGAGCAGTTCTTC	CASSLAGGTNEQFF
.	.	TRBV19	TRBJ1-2	TGTGCCAGTTTAGACAAGGACTATGGCTACACCTTC	CASLDKDYGYTF
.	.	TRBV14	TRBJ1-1	TGTGCCAGCAGCCGATTTGGAGGCGATTCGAACACTGAAGCTTTCTTT	CASSRFGGDSNTEAFF
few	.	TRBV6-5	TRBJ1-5	TGTGCCAGCAGTCCCGGGAGTCAGCCGAGTCAGCCCCAGCATTTT	CASSPGSQPSQPQHF
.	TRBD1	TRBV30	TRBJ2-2	TGTGCCTGGAGGGGGACAGGGAACACCGGGGAGCTGTTTTTT	CAWRGTGNTGELFF
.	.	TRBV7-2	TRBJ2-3	TGTGCCAGCAGCTTAGCTACGCGGGGTAGCACAGATACGCAGTATTTT	CASSLATRGSTDTQYF
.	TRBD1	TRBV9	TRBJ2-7	TGTGCCAGCAGCCCCGGGACAGCTCTCTACGAGCAGTACTTC	CASSPGTALYEQYF
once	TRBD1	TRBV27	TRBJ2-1	TGTGCCAGCAGAGCGGACAGGTACTCCTACAATGAGCAGTTCTTC	CASRADRYSYNEQFF
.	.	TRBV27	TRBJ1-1	TGTGCCAGCAGTATTTCGGGTTTCACTGAAGCTTTCTTT	CASSISGFTEAFF
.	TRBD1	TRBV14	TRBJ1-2	TGTGCCAGCAGCCCACAGTGGCAGGGGGCTTCCAACTATGGCTACACCTTC	CASSPQWQGASNYGYTF
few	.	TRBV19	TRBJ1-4	TGTGCCAGTAGTATTGGACAAGCAACTAATGAAAAACTGTTTTTT	CASSIGQATNEKLFF
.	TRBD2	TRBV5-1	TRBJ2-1	TGCGCCAGCAGCTATGGAGGGGGTAGCGGGGGGACCTACTACAATGAGCAGTTCTTC	CASSYGGGSGGTYYNEQFF
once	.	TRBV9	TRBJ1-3	TGTGCCAGCAGCGTAGGTTTTGGGAGCTTCGGAACTGGAAACACCATATATTTT	CASSVGFGSFGTGNTIYF
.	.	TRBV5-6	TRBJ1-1	TGTGCCAGCAGCGCCGGGATTACCCAAACTGAAGCTTTCTTT	CASSAGITQTEAFF
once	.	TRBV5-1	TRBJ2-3	TGCGCCAGCACTTTCTCTCGGACGGCGGGAGATACGCAGTATTTT	CASTFSRTAGDTQYF
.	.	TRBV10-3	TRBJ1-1	TGTGCCATCAGCGACGCCGGGGGGAACACTGAAGCTTTCTTT	CAISDAGGNTEAFF
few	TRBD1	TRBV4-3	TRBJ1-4	TGCGCCAGCAGCCAAGGCGTCGGGACAGGGCATGAAAAACTGTTTTTT	CASSQGVGTGHEKLFF
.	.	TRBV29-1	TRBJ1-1	TGCAGCCCCGCAGGGGCCCCTGAAGCTTTCTTT	CSPAGAPEAFF
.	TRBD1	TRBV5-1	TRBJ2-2	TGCGCCAGCAGCTTGAGTCCGACAGGGACCACCGGGGAGCTGTTTTTT	CASSLSPTGTTGELFF
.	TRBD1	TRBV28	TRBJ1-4	TGTGCCAGCAGTCTCTACTCGACAGGGAGCGAAAAACTGTTTTTT	CASSLYSTGSEKLFF
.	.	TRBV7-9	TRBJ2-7	TGTGCCAGCAGCTTAGCGCGGGGGCCGGGAGAGCAGTACTTC	CASSLARGPGEQYF
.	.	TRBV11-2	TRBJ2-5	TGTGCCAGCAGCTTAGGAGCAGAGACCCAGTACTTC	CASSLGAETQYF